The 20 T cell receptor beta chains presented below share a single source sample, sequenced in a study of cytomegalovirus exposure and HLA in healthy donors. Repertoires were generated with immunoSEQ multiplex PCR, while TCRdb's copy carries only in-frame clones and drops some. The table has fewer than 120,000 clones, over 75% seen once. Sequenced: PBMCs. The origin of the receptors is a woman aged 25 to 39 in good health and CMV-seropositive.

For the CDR3, the DNA is TGTGCCAGCAGTCGACAGGGACTAGCGAACTACGAGCAGTACTTC. It translates to CASSRQGLANYEQYF. The V gene is TRBV28, the J gene TRBJ2-7; 10 bases agree with TRBD2. The CDR3 contains 15 residues. Germline assignment: CDR1 MDHEN and CDR2 SYDVKM. J gave up 3 bases and V 5 bases, and 7 bases lay outside the gene matches.

CDR3: CASRTGSHNEQFF. In nucleotides, the CDR3 is TGTGCCAGTCGGACAGGTTCACACAATGAGCAGTTCTTC. This rearrangement joins TRBV19 to TRBJ2-1; TRBD1 matches at 7 bases. The CDR3 has 13 amino acids. Germline CDR1 and CDR2: LNHDA and SQIVND (reference sequence). V gave up 8 bases and J gave up 5 bases; unmatched junction bases: 6.

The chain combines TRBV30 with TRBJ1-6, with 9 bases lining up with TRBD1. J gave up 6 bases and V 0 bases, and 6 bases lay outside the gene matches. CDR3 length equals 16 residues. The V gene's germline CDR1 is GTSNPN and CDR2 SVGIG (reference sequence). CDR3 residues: CAWSVTDRGSNSPLHF. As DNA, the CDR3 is TGTGCCTGGAGTGTAACCGACAGGGGGAGTAATTCACCCCTCCACTTT.

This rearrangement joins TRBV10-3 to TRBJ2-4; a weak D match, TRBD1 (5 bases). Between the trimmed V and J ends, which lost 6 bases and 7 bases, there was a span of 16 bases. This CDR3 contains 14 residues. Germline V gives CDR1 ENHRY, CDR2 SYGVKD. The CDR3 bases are TGTGCCATCAGCCAGGGCCTTGGGTCGAACATTCAGTACTTC. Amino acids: CAISQGLGSNIQYF.

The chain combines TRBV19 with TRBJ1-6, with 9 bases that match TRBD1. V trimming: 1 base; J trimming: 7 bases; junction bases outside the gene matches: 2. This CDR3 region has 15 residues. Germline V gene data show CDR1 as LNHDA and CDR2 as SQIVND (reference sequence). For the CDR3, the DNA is TGTGCCAGTAGTATAGGTGGGACAGGGAATTCACCCCTCCACTTT. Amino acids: CASSIGGTGNSPLHF.

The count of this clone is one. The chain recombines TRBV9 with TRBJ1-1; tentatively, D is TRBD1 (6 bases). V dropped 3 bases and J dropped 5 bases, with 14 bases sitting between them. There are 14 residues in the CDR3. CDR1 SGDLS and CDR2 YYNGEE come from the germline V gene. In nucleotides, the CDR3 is TGTGCCAGCAGCGCTACAGGGTCATGGACTGAAGCTTTCTTT. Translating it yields CASSATGSWTEAFF.

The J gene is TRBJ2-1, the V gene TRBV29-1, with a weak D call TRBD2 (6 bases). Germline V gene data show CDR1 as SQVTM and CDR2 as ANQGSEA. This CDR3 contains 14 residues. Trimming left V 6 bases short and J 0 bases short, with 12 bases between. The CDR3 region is CSVLAPSSYNEQFF. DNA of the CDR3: TGCAGCGTCCTAGCGCCAAGCTCCTACAATGAGCAGTTCTTC.

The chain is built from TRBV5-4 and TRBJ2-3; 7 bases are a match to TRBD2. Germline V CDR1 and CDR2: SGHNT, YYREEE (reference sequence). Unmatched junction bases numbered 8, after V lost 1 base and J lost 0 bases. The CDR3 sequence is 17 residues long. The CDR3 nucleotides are TGTGCCAGCAGCTTGCCCCGAGCGGGGATTAGCACAGATACGCAGTATTTT. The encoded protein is CASSLPRAGISTDTQYF.

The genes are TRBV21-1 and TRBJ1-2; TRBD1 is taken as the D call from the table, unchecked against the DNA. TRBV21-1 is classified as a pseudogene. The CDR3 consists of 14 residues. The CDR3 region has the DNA TGTGCCAGCGAGCTTCCCACAGGGACCTATGGCTACACCTTC. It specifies CASELPTGTYGYTF.

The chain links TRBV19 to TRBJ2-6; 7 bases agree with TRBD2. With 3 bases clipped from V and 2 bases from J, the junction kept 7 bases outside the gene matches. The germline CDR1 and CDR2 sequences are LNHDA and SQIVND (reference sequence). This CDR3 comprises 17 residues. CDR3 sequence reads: CASSMNVGGTGANVLTF. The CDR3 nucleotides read TGTGCCAGTAGTATGAATGTCGGGGGGACTGGGGCCAACGTCCTGACTTTC.

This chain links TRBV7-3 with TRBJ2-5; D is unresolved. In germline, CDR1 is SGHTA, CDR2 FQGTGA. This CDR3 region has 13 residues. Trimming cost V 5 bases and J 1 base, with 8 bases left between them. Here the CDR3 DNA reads TGTGCCAGCAGCCAACAGCCCCAAGAGACCCAGTACTTC. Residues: CASSQQPQETQYF.

CDR3 protein: CASSETNTGELFF. CDR3 in DNA: TGTGCCAGCAGCGAGACGAACACCGGGGAGCTGTTTTTT. The rearrangement joins TRBV7-3 to TRBJ2-2; the D is unclear. Germline assignment: CDR1 SGHTA and CDR2 FQGTGA. The germline V and J ends were trimmed by 5 bases and 0 bases, with 4 bases remaining between them. The CDR3 sequence is 13 residues long.

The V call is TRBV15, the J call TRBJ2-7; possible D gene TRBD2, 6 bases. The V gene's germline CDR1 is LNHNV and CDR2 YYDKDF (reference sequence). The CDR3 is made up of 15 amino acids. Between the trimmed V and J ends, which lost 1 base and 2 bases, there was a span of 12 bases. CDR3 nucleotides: TGTGCCACCAGCAGAGGGAGGGTATCCACCTACGAGCAGTACTTC. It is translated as CATSRGRVSTYEQYF. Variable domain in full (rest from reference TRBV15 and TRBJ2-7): DAMVIQNPRYQVTQFGKPVTLSCSQTLNHNVMYWYQQKSSQAPKLLFHYYDKDFNNEADTPDNFQSRRPNTSFCFLDIRSPGLGDTAMYLCATSRGRVSTYEQYFGPGTRLTVT.

CDR3 amino acids: CASSRRGQLFDGYTF. The CDR3 region has the DNA TGTGCCAGCAGCAGAAGGGGACAGCTCTTCGATGGCTACACCTTC. V is TRBV9 and J is TRBJ1-2; 7 nucleotides match TRBD1. The CDR3 covers 15 residues. Trimming took 4 bases from V and 6 from J; bases not matched to a gene: 12. Germline CDR1 SGDLS, CDR2 YYNGEE.

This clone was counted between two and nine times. The CDR3 region has the DNA TGTGCCAGCAGCTACCTACCCCAGGGATCTTTCCACTTT. This encodes CASSYLPQGSFHF. The rearrangement links TRBV2 to TRBJ1-6; maybe TRBD1 (5 bases). V lost 6 bases to trimming and J lost 17 bases, with 20 bases between them. Germline V gene sequence: CDR1 SNHLY, CDR2 FYNNEI. The CDR3 runs 13 residues.

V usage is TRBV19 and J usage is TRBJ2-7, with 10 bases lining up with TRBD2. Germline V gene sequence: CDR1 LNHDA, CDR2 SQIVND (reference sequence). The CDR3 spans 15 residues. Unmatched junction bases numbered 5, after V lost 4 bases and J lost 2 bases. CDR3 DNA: TGTGCCAGTAGTACGGTAGCGGGGGGCGCCTACGAGCAGTACTTC. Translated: CASSTVAGGAYEQYF.

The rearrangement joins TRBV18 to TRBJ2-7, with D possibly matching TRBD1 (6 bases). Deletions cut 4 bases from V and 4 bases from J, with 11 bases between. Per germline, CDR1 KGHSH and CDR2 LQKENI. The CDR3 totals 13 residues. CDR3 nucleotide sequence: TGTGCCAGCTCACTAGAACAGGGTTACGAGCAGTACTTC. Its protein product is CASSLEQGYEQYF.

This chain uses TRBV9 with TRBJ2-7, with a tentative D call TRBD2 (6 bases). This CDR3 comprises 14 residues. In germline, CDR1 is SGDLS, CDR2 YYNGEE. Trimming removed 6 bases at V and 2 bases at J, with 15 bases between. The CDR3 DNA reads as TGTGCCAGCACCCCAGGGAGGATCCCCTACGAGCAGTACTTC. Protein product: CASTPGRIPYEQYF.

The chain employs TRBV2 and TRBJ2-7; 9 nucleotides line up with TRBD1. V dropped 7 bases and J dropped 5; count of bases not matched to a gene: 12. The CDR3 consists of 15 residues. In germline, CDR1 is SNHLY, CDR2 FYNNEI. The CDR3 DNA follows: TGTGCCAGCAACTATGGGACAGGGAGTGTCAACGAGCAGTACTTC. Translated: CASNYGTGSVNEQYF.

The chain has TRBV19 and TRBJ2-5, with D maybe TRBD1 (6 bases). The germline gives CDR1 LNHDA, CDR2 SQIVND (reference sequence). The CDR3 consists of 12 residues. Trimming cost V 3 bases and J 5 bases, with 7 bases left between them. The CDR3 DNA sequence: TGTGCCAGTAGTATCACAGGGGAGACCCAGTACTTC. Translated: CASSITGETQYF. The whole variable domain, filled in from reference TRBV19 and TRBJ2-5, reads DGGITQSPKYLFRKEGQNVTLSCEQNLNHDAMYWYRQDPGQGLRLIYYSQIVNDFQKGDIAEGYSVSREKKESFPLTVTSAQKNPTAFYLCASSITGETQYFGPGTRLLVL.